These 27 T cell receptor beta chains originate from one sample sequenced in a study of T cells in localized non-small cell lung cancer. Clones were read by immunoSEQ multiplex PCR, and TCRdb kept only the in-frame ones, dropping some. In the table there are tens of thousands of clones, 70% to 90% of which are singletons. Sample: peripheral blood, taken before any cancer treatment. These receptors came from a man aged 18 to 55 with stage I lung adenocarcinoma.

The rearrangement joins TRBV4-1 to TRBJ2-1; TRBD1 matches at 8 bases. After removal of 1 base from V and 3 bases from J, the junction contained 11 bases not matched to a gene. Germline CDR1 MGHRA, CDR2 YSYEKL. The CDR3 totals 18 residues. The CDR3 sequence: CASSQALGDRGYYNEQFF. Written as DNA, the CDR3 is TGCGCCAGCAGCCAAGCCCTGGGCGACAGGGGATACTACAATGAGCAGTTCTTC.

The gene calls are TRBV7-2 and TRBJ1-2; 9 bases line up with TRBD1. Germline-derived CDR1 and CDR2 are SGHTA and FQGNSA. The ends lost 5 bases at V and 8 bases at J; junction bases unmatched: 12. CDR3 size: 15 residues. The CDR3 is CASSLPGQGARGYTF. The CDR3 region has the DNA TGTGCCAGCAGCCTCCCGGGACAGGGTGCGAGGGGCTACACCTTC.

In regard to this clone: Other DNA sequences in this sample translate to the same CDR3. The chain recombines TRBV7-3 with TRBJ1-4, with D hard to call. V lost 5 bases and J lost 6, with 16 bases in between. Germline CDR1 is SGHTA and CDR2 is FQGTGA. This CDR3 is 15 amino acids long. The CDR3 coding sequence is TGTGCCAGCAGCCTCCGTGGGAGGGCGGATGAAAAACTGTTTTTT. Its translation: CASSLRGRADEKLFF.

The chain links TRBV21-1 to TRBJ2-5; the table's D call of TRBD2 was not tested on the DNA. TRBV21-1 is noted as a pseudogene. The CDR3 is made up of 12 amino acids. In DNA form, the CDR3 reads TGTGCCACTACGAGCGGGGTAGAGACCCAGTACTTC. This sequence encodes CATTSGVETQYF.

The V and J genes are TRBV18 and TRBJ1-5; possibly TRBD1 for D (6 bases). The V end lost 2 bases, the J end lost 5 bases, and 7 bases lay between the germline ends. Per the germline V gene, CDR1 is KGHSH and CDR2 is LQKENI. This CDR3 spans 13 amino acids. CDR3 coding DNA: TGTGCCAGCTCACCAGCAGGGGATCAGCCCCAGCATTTT. Translating gives CASSPAGDQPQHF.

V and J are TRBV6-6 and TRBJ2-5; 10 positions match TRBD2. The J segment lost 5 bases and the V segment lost 6 bases, leaving 6 bases of the junction unmatched. CDR3 length equals 14 residues. Germline V lookup: CDR1 MNHNY, CDR2 SVGAGI (reference sequence). The CDR3 loop reads CASRPLAGDETQYF. Written as DNA, the CDR3 is TGTGCCAGCAGGCCCCTAGCGGGGGACGAGACCCAGTACTTC.

The rearrangement links TRBV6-1 to TRBJ1-2; 7 bases align to TRBD1. Trimming removed 5 bases from V and 3 bases from J; junction bases left unmatched: 3. This CDR3 region has 13 residues. Looked up from germline, CDR1 is MNHNS and CDR2 is SASEGT. Here the CDR3 reads CASSRQGHYGYTF. The CDR3 bases are TGTGCCAGCAGTAGACAGGGACACTATGGCTACACCTTC.

The V gene is TRBV19, the J gene TRBJ1-1; unclear D gene. The CDR3 contains 15 residues. Trimming pared 0 bases from V and 0 bases from J, leaving 8 bases between. CDR1 is LNHDA and CDR2 is SQIVND in the germline V gene (reference sequence). Written as DNA, the CDR3 is TGTGCCAGTAGTATAGACCCGCAGCTGAACACTGAAGCTTTCTTT. It translates to CASSIDPQLNTEAFF.

CDR3 sequence (DNA): TGTGCCAGCAAACAGGGGCCCTCCTTCGAGACCCAGTACTTC. The encoded protein is CASKQGPSFETQYF. This rearrangement joins TRBV9 to TRBJ2-5, with TRBD1 matching 7 bases. The germline V gene encodes CDR1 SGDLS and CDR2 YYNGEE. The CDR3 runs to 14 residues. The V segment lost 6 bases and the J segment 5 bases; nucleotides outside the gene matches: 10. Together with reference TRBV9 and TRBJ2-5, the CDR3 gives the full variable domain: DSGVTQTPKHLITATGQRVTLRCSPRSGDLSVYWYQQSLDQGLQFLIQYYNGEERAKGNILERFSAQQFPDLHSELNLSSLELGDSALYFCASKQGPSFETQYFGPGTRLLVL.

The chain uses TRBV5-1 and TRBJ2-2; D call uncertain. Germline V gene sequence: CDR1 SGHRS, CDR2 YFSETQ. There are 15 residues in the CDR3. Trimming took off 6 bases at V and 0 bases at J, with 12 bases between the two ends. CDR3 coding DNA: TGCGCCAGCAAGAAATCAACCTCGAACACCGGGGAGCTGTTTTTT. Residues: CASKKSTSNTGELFF.

This sequence joins TRBV5-4 and TRBJ2-1; D gene unclear. CDR1 is SGHNT and CDR2 is YYREEE in the germline V gene (reference sequence). The CDR3 extends over 13 amino acids. Trimming took 7 bases from V and 0 from J, leaving 8 bases between them. The DNA for the CDR3 is TGTGCCAGCTCCACTACCTCCTACAATGAGCAGTTCTTC. Translated: CASSTTSYNEQFF.

The chain combines TRBV19 with TRBJ1-2; D not certain. Germline V lookup: CDR1 LNHDA, CDR2 SQIVND (reference sequence). The ends were cut back, 3 bases at V and 4 bases at J, with 12 bases in the middle. The CDR3 totals 14 residues. The CDR3 bases are TGTGCCAGTAGTATGAGGGCTGGAGGCTATGGCTACACCTTC. Encoded protein: CASSMRAGGYGYTF.

This chain joins TRBV6-1 and TRBJ1-5; D is uncertain. CDR1 and CDR2 from the germline V gene are MNHNS and SASEGT. Trimming pared 2 bases from V and 0 bases from J, leaving 11 bases between. CDR3 length equals 16 residues. CDR3 coding DNA: TGTGCCAGCAGTGAACCTGGGTTTTATAGCAATCAGCCCCAGCATTTT. Protein product: CASSEPGFYSNQPQHF.

The rearrangement links TRBV5-1 to TRBJ2-2, with D hard to call. V lost 4 bases to trimming and J lost 5 bases, with 12 bases between them. The germline gives CDR1 SGHRS, CDR2 YFSETQ. The CDR3 runs 14 residues. The chain's CDR3 is CASSVDLGTGELFF. CDR3 sequence (DNA): TGCGCCAGCAGCGTCGACTTGGGGACCGGGGAGCTGTTTTTT.

V gene TRBV30 combines with J gene TRBJ1-1; D is perhaps TRBD1 (5 bases). Germline loops: CDR1 GTSNPN, CDR2 SVGIG (reference sequence). V was cut by 0 bases and J by 1 base, with 18 bases left in between. There are 17 residues in the CDR3. The CDR3 bases are TGTGCCTGGAGTGTACGAAGGGGAATGGCGCAGAACACTGAAGCTTTCTTT. Translated: CAWSVRRGMAQNTEAFF.

The J gene is TRBJ2-4, the V gene TRBV4-3; D may be TRBD2 (5 bases). Trimming took off 1 base at V and 0 bases at J, with 10 bases between the two ends. From germline, CDR1 is LGHNA and CDR2 YSLEER. The CDR3 is 16 amino acids. In DNA, the CDR3 is TGCGCCAGCAGCCAAGTAGGAGGACTAGCCAAAAACATTCAGTACTTC. This gives the protein CASSQVGGLAKNIQYF.

The rearrangement uses TRBV6-5 and TRBJ1-2; no reliable D call. This CDR3 has 15 amino acids. V was clipped by 7 bases and J by 4 bases, with 19 bases between them. Germline V lookup: CDR1 MNHEY, CDR2 SVGAGI. The CDR3 region has the DNA TGTGCCAGCACCCTGTCGGAGGAAAGCCTCTATGGCTACACCTTC. Amino acid sequence: CASTLSEESLYGYTF.

V usage is TRBV30 and J usage is TRBJ2-3, with 12 bases aligning to TRBD2. Germline values: CDR1 GTSNPN, CDR2 SVGIG (reference sequence). The CDR3 extends over 15 amino acids. With 3 bases clipped from V and 1 base from J, the junction kept 2 bases outside the gene matches. CDR3 loop: CAWRRLAGGTDTQYF. The CDR3 DNA follows: TGTGCCTGGAGGCGACTAGCGGGGGGCACAGATACGCAGTATTTT.

This chain joins TRBV19 and TRBJ1-2; D is ambiguous. This CDR3 region has 14 residues. Between the trimmed V and J ends, which lost 1 base and 8 bases, there was a span of 14 bases. The germline V gene has CDR1 LNHDA and CDR2 SQIVND (reference sequence). The CDR3 region is CASSIGSTNTGYTF. In nucleotides, the CDR3 is TGTGCCAGTAGTATAGGTTCGACTAACACGGGCTACACCTTC.

The chain joins TRBV19 to TRBJ2-1, with 12 bases identical to TRBD1. The germline gives CDR1 LNHDA, CDR2 SQIVND (reference sequence). Germline trimming cut 5 bases from V and 10 bases from J; bases unmatched to any gene: 12. The CDR3 loop spans 16 amino acids. The CDR3 DNA reads TGTGCCAGTAGTCCTCCCCCGGGACAGGGGGCACACGAGCAGTTCTTC. Amino acid sequence: CASSPPPGQGAHEQFF.

V is TRBV5-1 and J is TRBJ1-1, with D hard to call. CDR3 length equals 15 residues. Per germline, CDR1 SGHRS and CDR2 YFSETQ. The V gene lost 4 bases and the J gene lost 0 bases, with 13 bases spanning the gap. DNA for the CDR3: TGCGCCAGCAGCGCCGCAGTAAGCATGAACACTGAAGCTTTCTTT. Its protein product is CASSAAVSMNTEAFF.

The V and J genes are TRBV4-1 and TRBJ2-5; 16 bases align to TRBD2. V was clipped by 5 bases and J by 2 bases; unmatched bases: 8. The CDR3 length is 18 residues. Germline-derived CDR1 and CDR2 are MGHRA and YSYEKL. The CDR3 reads CASSLGGTSGGEQETQYF. The DNA of the CDR3 is TGCGCCAGCAGCTTGGGCGGGACTAGCGGGGGGGAGCAAGAGACCCAGTACTTC.

The rearrangement links TRBV7-9 to TRBJ2-7, with a weak D call TRBD1 (6 bases). The CDR3 contains 14 residues. CDR1 is SEHNR and CDR2 is FQNEAQ in the germline V gene (reference sequence). V was cut by 4 bases and J by 3 bases, with 13 bases left in between. CDR3 sequence: CASSSPDRSYEQYF. CDR3 coding DNA: TGTGCCAGCAGCTCCCCTGACAGGAGCTACGAGCAGTACTTC.

This chain links TRBV2 with TRBJ2-1; 7 nucleotides line up with TRBD1. This CDR3 is 15 amino acids long. The V gene end was trimmed by 8 bases and the J gene end by 1 base; junction bases not matched to a gene: 8. In germline, CDR1 is SNHLY, CDR2 FYNNEI. CDR3 DNA sequence: TGTGCCAGCCGGTCCGGGACAGCGTCCTACAATGAGCAGTTCTTC. It yields the protein CASRSGTASYNEQFF.

The genes are TRBV19 and TRBJ2-4; D unclear. The CDR3 has 13 amino acids. V was shortened by 2 bases and J by 0 bases, with 2 bases between the two germline ends. Looked up from germline, CDR1 is LNHDA and CDR2 is SQIVND (reference sequence). The CDR3 sequence is CASSILAKNIQYF. The CDR3 nucleotides are TGTGCCAGTAGTATACTAGCCAAAAACATTCAGTACTTC.

The chain couples TRBV30 to TRBJ2-3; D gene unclear. Per the germline V gene, CDR1 is GTSNPN and CDR2 is SVGIG (reference sequence). V lost 0 bases and J lost 5, with 3 bases in between. CDR3 length: 11 residues. The CDR3 here is CAWSVGDTQYF. In DNA, the CDR3 is TGTGCCTGGAGTGTGGGAGATACGCAGTATTTT. The variable domain in full, with the rest retrieved from reference TRBV30 and TRBJ2-3, is SQTIHQWPATLVQPVGSPLSLECTVEGTSNPNLYWYRQAAGRGLQLLFYSVGIGQISSEVPQNLSASRPQDRQFILSSKKLLLSDSGFYLCAWSVGDTQYFGPGTRLTVL.

Only one count was recorded for this clone. The chain links TRBV10-3 to TRBJ1-1; D not resolved. This CDR3 is 12 amino acids long. Trimming cost V 2 bases and J 5 bases, with 6 bases left between them. Germline-derived CDR1 and CDR2 are ENHRY and SYGVKD. The CDR3 here is CAISELGTEAFF. For the CDR3, the DNA is TGTGCCATCAGTGAGCTGGGGACTGAAGCTTTCTTT.